This is a list of T cell receptor beta chains from one sample in a study of shared clonotypes between healthy human individuals. Profiling relied on immunoSEQ multiplex PCR, and the TCRdb table lists in-frame clones only, not all of them. The sample lists around 2,100,000 clones; around 96% were seen once. The source material was naive CD8+ T cells sorted from blood. Source of these receptors: a man aged 18-30 years in good health. CDR3s include the opening cysteine and the closing phenylalanine or tryptophan. The size field is filled for only some rows; it gives once, few, many or a size class.

j_call | clone_size | v_call | cdr3_aa
TRBJ1-1 | - | TRBV6-5 | CASSYRGYMNTEAFF
TRBJ1-1 | - | TRBV30 | CAWSDRGAAEAFF
TRBJ2-3 | - | TRBV7-9 | CASSLGIANPSWDTQYF
TRBJ1-1 | - | TRBV30 | CAWSVASEAFF
TRBJ2-1 | - | TRBV7-9 | CASSLGGLGITNEQFF
TRBJ2-5 | - | TRBV14 | CASSRQVWGETQYF
TRBJ1-1 | - | TRBV6-5 | CASSLQGGTEAFF
TRBJ2-7 | - | TRBV4-2 | CASSQEYSSGRYEQYF
TRBJ2-3 | - | TRBV4-1 | CASSQESGPSTDTQYF
TRBJ2-5 | - | TRBV4-1 | CASSQVTEPQETQYF
TRBJ2-1 | - | TRBV7-2 | CASSLPGWAYNEQFF
TRBJ2-3 | once | TRBV13 | CASSSLAGGPSGTDTQYF
TRBJ2-5 | - | TRBV28 | CASSLPGGQETQYF
TRBJ2-1 | - | TRBV2 | CASSATWAGGSEDEQFF
TRBJ1-5 | - | TRBV2 | CASSEDGPGTGSQPQHF
TRBJ2-3 | once | TRBV7-9 | CASSLVAGSTDTQYF
TRBJ2-3 | - | TRBV27 | CASSSRGQADTQYF
TRBJ1-6 | - | TRBV15 | CATSTAKVGTGDSPLHF
TRBJ1-2 | - | TRBV6-5 | CASSSLETAESGYTF
TRBJ1-6 | - | TRBV18 | CASSPSDSPLHF
TRBJ2-5 | - | TRBV6-1 | CAVFQTGYAQETQYF
TRBJ1-2 | - | TRBV4-1 | CASSPPDRAENGYTF
TRBJ2-1 | few | TRBV4-1 | CASSQTRPGGGAGNEQFF
TRBJ2-1 | - | TRBV27 | CASSLGQGWDGEQFF
TRBJ2-7 | - | TRBV6-5 | CASTEGDQQYF
TRBJ2-7 | - | TRBV6-1 | CASSEAPPGTGSASYEQYF
TRBJ2-7 | - | TRBV14 | CASSQVVGPSYEQYF
TRBJ2-4 | - | TRBV4-1 | CASSPSGTGRDIQYF
TRBJ2-7 | - | TRBV28 | CASSLDRSSYEQYF
TRBJ2-5 | - | TRBV5-4 | CASSLSVQETQYF
TRBJ2-3 | - | TRBV6-6 | CASSSLTDTDTQYF
TRBJ2-3 | - | TRBV19 | CASSIDLETSGTDTQYF
TRBJ1-5 | - | TRBV9 | CASSGPDSAGQPQHF
TRBJ2-3 | - | TRBV29-1 | CSGMTSGFTDTQYF
TRBJ1-2 | - | TRBV13 | CASSFESYGYTF
TRBJ1-5 | - | TRBV19 | CASSDQAPGPAQPQHF
TRBJ2-5 | - | TRBV5-6 | CASSPTLEETQYF
TRBJ1-5 | - | TRBV5-6 | CASSLAGGLSNQPQHF
TRBJ2-7 | - | TRBV7-8 | CASSLAGVSSYEQYF